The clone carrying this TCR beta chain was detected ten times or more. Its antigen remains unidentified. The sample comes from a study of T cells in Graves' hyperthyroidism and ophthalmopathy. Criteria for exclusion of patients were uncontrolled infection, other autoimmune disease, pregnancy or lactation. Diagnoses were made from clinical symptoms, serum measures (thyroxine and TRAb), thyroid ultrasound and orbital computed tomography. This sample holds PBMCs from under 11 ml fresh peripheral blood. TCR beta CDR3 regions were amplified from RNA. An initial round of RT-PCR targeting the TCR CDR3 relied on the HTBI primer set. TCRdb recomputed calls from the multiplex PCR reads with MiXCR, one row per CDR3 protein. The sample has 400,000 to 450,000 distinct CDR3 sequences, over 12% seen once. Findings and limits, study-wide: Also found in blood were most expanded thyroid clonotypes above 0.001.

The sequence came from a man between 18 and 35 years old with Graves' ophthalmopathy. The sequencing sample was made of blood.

DNA for the CDR3: TGTGCCTGGGCTCACACGGGGGATACGCAGTATTTT. This sequence encodes CAWAHTGDTQYF. The V call is TRBV30, the J call TRBJ2-3; perhaps TRBD2 as D (5 bases). Trimming stripped 5 bases from V and 6 bases from J, with 12 bases between. Germline CDR1 reads GTSNPN; CDR2 reads SVGIG (reference sequence). This CDR3 has 12 amino acids. The entire variable domain, with the rest obtained from reference TRBV30 and TRBJ2-3, is as follows: SQTIHQWPATLVQPVGSPLSLECTVEGTSNPNLYWYRQAAGRGLQLLFYSVGIGQISSEVPQNLSASRPQDRQFILSSKKLLLSDSGFYLCAWAHTGDTQYFGPGTRLTVL.